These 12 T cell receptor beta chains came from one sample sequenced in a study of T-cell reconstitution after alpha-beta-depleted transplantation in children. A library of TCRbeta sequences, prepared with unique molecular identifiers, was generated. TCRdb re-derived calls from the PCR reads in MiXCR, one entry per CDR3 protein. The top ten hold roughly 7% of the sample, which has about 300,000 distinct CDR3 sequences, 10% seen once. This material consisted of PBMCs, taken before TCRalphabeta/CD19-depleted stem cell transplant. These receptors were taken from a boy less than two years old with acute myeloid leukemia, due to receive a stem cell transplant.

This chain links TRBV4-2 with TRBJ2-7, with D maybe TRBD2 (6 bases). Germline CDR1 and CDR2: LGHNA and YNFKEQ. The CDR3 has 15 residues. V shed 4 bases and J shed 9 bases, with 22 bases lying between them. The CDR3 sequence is CASSPTGLSGESQYF. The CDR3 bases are TGTGCCAGCAGCCCCACCGGACTATCGGGAGAGTCGCAGTACTTC.

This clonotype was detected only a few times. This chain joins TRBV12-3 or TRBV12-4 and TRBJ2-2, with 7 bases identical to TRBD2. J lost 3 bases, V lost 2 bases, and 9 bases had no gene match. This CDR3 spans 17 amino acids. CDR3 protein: CASSLNAGEGYTGELFF. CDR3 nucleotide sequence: TGTGCCAGCAGTTTAAACGCGGGGGAGGGATACACCGGGGAGCTGTTTTTT.

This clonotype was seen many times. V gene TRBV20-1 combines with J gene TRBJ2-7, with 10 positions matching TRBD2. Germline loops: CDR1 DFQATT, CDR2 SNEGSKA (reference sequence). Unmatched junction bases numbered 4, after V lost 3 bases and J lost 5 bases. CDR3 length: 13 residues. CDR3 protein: CSASASGRHEQYF. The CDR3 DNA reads TGCAGTGCTAGTGCTAGCGGGAGACACGAGCAGTACTTC.

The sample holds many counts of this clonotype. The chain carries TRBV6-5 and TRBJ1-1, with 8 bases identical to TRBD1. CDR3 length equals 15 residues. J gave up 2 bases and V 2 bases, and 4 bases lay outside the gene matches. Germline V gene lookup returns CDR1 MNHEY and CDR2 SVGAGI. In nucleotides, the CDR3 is TGTGCCAGCAGTTACGGACAGGGAGAAAACACTGAAGCTTTCTTT. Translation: CASSYGQGENTEAFF.

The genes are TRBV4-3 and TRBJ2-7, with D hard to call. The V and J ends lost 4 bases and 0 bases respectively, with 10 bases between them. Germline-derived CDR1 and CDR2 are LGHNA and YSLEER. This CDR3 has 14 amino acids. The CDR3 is CASSPSGTSYEQYF. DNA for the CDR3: TGCGCCAGCAGCCCTTCGGGCACCTCCTACGAGCAGTACTTC.

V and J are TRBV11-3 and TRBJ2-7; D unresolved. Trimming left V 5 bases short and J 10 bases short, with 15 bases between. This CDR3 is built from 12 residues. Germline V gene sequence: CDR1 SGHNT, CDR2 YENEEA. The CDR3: CASSKRDTDQYF. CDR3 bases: TGTGCCAGCAGCAAGCGAGATACAGACCAGTACTTC.

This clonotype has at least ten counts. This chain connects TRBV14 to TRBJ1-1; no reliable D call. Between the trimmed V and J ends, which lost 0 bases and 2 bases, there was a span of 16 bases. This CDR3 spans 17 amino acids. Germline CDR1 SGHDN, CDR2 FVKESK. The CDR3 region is CASSQDVRYRRNTEAFF. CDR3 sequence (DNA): TGTGCCAGCAGCCAAGATGTGCGGTACCGGAGAAACACTGAAGCTTTCTTT.

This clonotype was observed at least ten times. This CDR3 is CASSDGTGGLNEQFF. The CDR3 DNA sequence: TGTGCCAGCAGTGACGGGACAGGGGGCCTCAATGAGCAGTTCTTC. The J gene is TRBJ2-1, the V gene TRBV27; 12 bases map to TRBD1. J was trimmed by 6 bases and V by 5 bases; bases with no gene match: 5. This CDR3 is built from 15 residues. Germline V gene lookup returns CDR1 MNHEY and CDR2 SMNVEV (reference sequence).

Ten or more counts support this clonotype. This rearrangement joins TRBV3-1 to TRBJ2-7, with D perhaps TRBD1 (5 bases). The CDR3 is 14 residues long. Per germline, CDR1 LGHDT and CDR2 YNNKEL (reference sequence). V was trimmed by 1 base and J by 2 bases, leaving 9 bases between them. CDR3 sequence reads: CASSQVDSTYEQYF. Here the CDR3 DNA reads TGTGCCAGCAGCCAAGTCGACAGCACCTACGAGCAGTACTTC.

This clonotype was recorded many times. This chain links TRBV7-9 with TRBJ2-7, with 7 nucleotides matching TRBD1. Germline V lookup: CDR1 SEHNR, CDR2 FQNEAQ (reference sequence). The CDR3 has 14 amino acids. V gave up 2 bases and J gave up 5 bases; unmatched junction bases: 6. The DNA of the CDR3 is TGTGCCAGCAGCTTAACCGGGACAGATGACGAGCAGTACTTC. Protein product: CASSLTGTDDEQYF.

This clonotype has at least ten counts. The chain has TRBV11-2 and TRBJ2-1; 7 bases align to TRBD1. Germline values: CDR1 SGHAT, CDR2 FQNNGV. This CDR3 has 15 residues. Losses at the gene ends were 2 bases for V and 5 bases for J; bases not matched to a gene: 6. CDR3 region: CASSLWVGQDNEQFF. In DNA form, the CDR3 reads TGTGCCAGCAGCTTATGGGTCGGACAGGACAATGAGCAGTTCTTC.

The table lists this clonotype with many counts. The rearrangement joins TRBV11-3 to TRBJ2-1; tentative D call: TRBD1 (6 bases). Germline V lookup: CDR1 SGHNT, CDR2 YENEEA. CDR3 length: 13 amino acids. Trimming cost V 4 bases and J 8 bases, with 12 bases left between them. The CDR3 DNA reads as TGTGCCAGCAGCTCGGACAGAGAGGATGAGCAGTTCTTC. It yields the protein CASSSDREDEQFF.